These 19 T cell receptor beta chains came from one sample sequenced in a study of blood T cell repertoires in COVID-19. Only in-frame clones appear in the TCRdb table, and some are missing; sequencing was by immunoSEQ multiplex PCR. The profile shows about 80,000 clones, roughly 85% of them singletons. Sequences were obtained from peripheral blood. Source of these receptors: a man between 50 and 59 years old with COVID-19, enrolled during active disease.

V and J are TRBV6-6 and TRBJ1-3; D remains unclear. Germline CDR1 is MNHNY and CDR2 is SVGAGI (reference sequence). With 5 bases removed from V and 2 bases from J, the gap between germline ends came to 13 bases. The CDR3 has 15 amino acids. CDR3 sequence (DNA): TGTGCCAGCAGTATCACCGGAGAGCCTGGAAACACCATATATTTT. It specifies CASSITGEPGNTIYF.

This chain uses TRBV5-6 with TRBJ2-2; no firm D call. The V and J ends lost 0 bases and 0 bases respectively, with 6 bases between them. Germline V gene lookup returns CDR1 SGHDT and CDR2 YYEEEE. This CDR3 comprises 15 residues. CDR3 sequence reads: CASSLGQTNTGELFF. The CDR3 DNA follows: TGTGCCAGCAGCTTGGGGCAGACGAACACCGGGGAGCTGTTTTTT.

For the CDR3, the DNA is TGTGCCAGCAGCTTAGAGCGTACAGGGCCAAATGGCTACACCTTC. Translated: CASSLERTGPNGYTF. The chain recombines TRBV7-2 with TRBJ1-2; D perhaps matches TRBD1 (6 bases). Looked up from germline, CDR1 is SGHTA and CDR2 is FQGNSA. V shed 1 base and J shed 6 bases, with 15 bases lying between them. CDR3 size: 15 residues. The full variable domain, completed using reference TRBV7-2 and TRBJ1-2, is GAGVSQSPSNKVTEKGKDVELRCDPISGHTALYWYRQSLGQGLEFLIYFQGNSAPDKSGLPSDRFSAERTGGSVSTLTIQRTQQEDSAVYLCASSLERTGPNGYTFGSGTRLTVV.

The CDR3 DNA reads TGTGCCAGCAGCGGAGGGACAGGGGGCTTGAGGGGCTACACCTTC. Translating it yields CASSGGTGGLRGYTF. V and J are TRBV6-5 and TRBJ1-2; 12 nucleotides match TRBD1. CDR3 length: 15 residues. Germline V gives CDR1 MNHEY, CDR2 SVGAGI. J was trimmed by 8 bases and V by 6 bases; bases with no gene match: 10.

This clone was detected a few times. This chain joins TRBV19 and TRBJ1-1, with a tentative D call TRBD1 (6 bases). The CDR3 sequence is 15 residues long. Trimming took off 2 bases at V and 0 bases at J, with 10 bases between the two ends. The germline V gene encodes CDR1 LNHDA and CDR2 SQIVND (reference sequence). The CDR3 DNA reads as TGTGCCAGTAGTATAAACCAGGGGCTGAACACTGAAGCTTTCTTT. Residues: CASSINQGLNTEAFF.

This clone was seen a handful of times. The chain has TRBV7-8 and TRBJ2-5; possibly TRBD2 for D (5 bases). V lost 6 bases to trimming and J lost 5 bases, with 22 bases between them. The CDR3 runs to 16 residues. Germline CDR1 is SGHVS and CDR2 is FQNEAQ. As DNA, the CDR3 is TGTGCCAGCAGTTCCTGGCGGTCCCGGGCGGGTGAGACCCAGTACTTC. Translation: CASSSWRSRAGETQYF.

The chain employs TRBV5-4 and TRBJ2-7, with 7 positions matching TRBD1. Trimming took 0 bases from V and 6 from J; bases not matched to a gene: 6. Germline assignment: CDR1 SGHNT and CDR2 YYREEE (reference sequence). The CDR3 has 14 residues. CDR3 sequence reads: CASSLDRGAGEQYF. The CDR3 nucleotides read TGTGCCAGCAGCTTGGACAGGGGAGCCGGCGAGCAGTACTTC.

This chain joins TRBV9 and TRBJ2-3; D is possibly TRBD1 (5 bases). Trimming cost V 2 bases and J 2 bases, with 6 bases left between them. The CDR3 is made up of 13 amino acids. The germline V gene encodes CDR1 SGDLS and CDR2 YYNGEE. The CDR3 here is CASSVDNTDTQYF. The CDR3 coding sequence is TGTGCCAGCAGCGTGGACAACACAGATACGCAGTATTTT.

The chain uses TRBV28 and TRBJ1-5; D uncertain. With 6 bases removed from V and 3 bases from J, the gap between germline ends came to 6 bases. CDR1 MDHEN and CDR2 SYDVKM come from the germline V gene. This CDR3 is built from 12 residues. The CDR3 bases are TGTGCCAGCAGAGACAACAATCAGCCCCAGCATTTT. It specifies CASRDNNQPQHF.

The rearrangement joins TRBV6-6 to TRBJ1-6, with D maybe TRBD1 (5 bases). CDR3 length: 15 amino acids. V was shortened by 2 bases and J by 5 bases, with 10 bases between the two germline ends. Germline CDR1 MNHNY, CDR2 SVGAGI (reference sequence). The CDR3 region is CASSYAGQDNSPLHF. Here the CDR3 DNA reads TGTGCCAGCAGTTACGCCGGACAAGATAATTCACCCCTCCACTTT.

The genes are TRBV5-1 and TRBJ2-7; unclear D gene. Deletions cut 2 bases from V and 0 bases from J, with 6 bases between. CDR1 is SGHRS, CDR2 YFSETQ, per germline. This CDR3 comprises 13 residues. The CDR3 DNA is TGCGCCAGCAGCTTACTTGACTCCTACGAGCAGTACTTC. The encoded protein is CASSLLDSYEQYF.

The V gene is TRBV30, the J gene TRBJ1-2; 8 bases match TRBD1. The V gene end was trimmed by 5 bases and the J gene end by 4 bases; junction bases not matched to a gene: 6. Per germline, CDR1 GTSNPN and CDR2 SVGIG (reference sequence). The CDR3 contains 13 residues. The CDR3: CAWSVGTGYGYTF. In nucleotides, the CDR3 is TGTGCCTGGTCTGTCGGGACAGGCTATGGCTACACCTTC.

The gene calls are TRBV28 and TRBJ1-2, with TRBD1 as a possible D gene (6 bases). CDR3 length: 13 amino acids. The germline gives CDR1 MDHEN, CDR2 SYDVKM. V lost 6 bases to trimming and J lost 5 bases, with 13 bases between them. The CDR3 here is CASSLGTSYGYTF. In nucleotides, the CDR3 is TGTGCCAGCAGCCTAGGGACATCATATGGCTACACCTTC.

The chain combines TRBV5-1 with TRBJ2-3, with TRBD2 matching over 12 bases. Germline V gene sequence: CDR1 SGHRS, CDR2 YFSETQ. V lost 5 bases and J lost 0; bases outside the gene matches: 4. CDR3 length: 16 residues. CDR3: CASRTGTSGSTDTQYF. The CDR3 DNA sequence: TGCGCCAGCAGGACCGGGACTAGCGGGAGCACAGATACGCAGTATTTT.

This clone has a single count. This chain joins TRBV3-1 (or the pseudogene TRBV3-2) and TRBJ1-2, with 11 bases fitting TRBD1. Germline V gene sequence: CDR1 LGHDT, CDR2 YNNKEL (reference sequence). The CDR3 contains 15 residues. Germline trimming cut 4 bases from V and 2 bases from J; bases unmatched to any gene: 3. The CDR3 bases are TGTGCCAGCAGCCTAGGACAGGGGGCGAACTATGGCTACACCTTC. It yields the protein CASSLGQGANYGYTF.

The rearrangement uses TRBV10-3 and TRBJ2-1; D might be TRBD2 (6 bases). V gave up 10 bases and J gave up 6 bases, with 10 bases separating them. The germline CDR1 and CDR2 sequences are ENHRY and SYGVKD. The CDR3 covers 11 residues. CDR3 DNA: TGTGCCACCGGGACTTTCAATGAGCAGTTCTTC. Its protein is CATGTFNEQFF.

This clone was recorded only once. J is TRBJ1-2 and V is TRBV7-9, with unresolved D. Germline values: CDR1 SEHNR, CDR2 FQNEAQ (reference sequence). The germline V and J ends were trimmed by 0 bases and 4 bases, with 6 bases remaining between them. The CDR3 covers 13 residues. The CDR3 region has the DNA TGTGCCAGCAGCTTAGCACAGCCCTATGGCTACACCTTC. Amino acid sequence: CASSLAQPYGYTF.

This clone came up a few times. This chain joins TRBV2 and TRBJ1-2, with D tentatively TRBD1 (5 bases). The CDR3 has 12 amino acids. The V end lost 4 bases, the J end lost 11 bases, and 14 bases lay between the germline ends. From germline, CDR1 is SNHLY and CDR2 FYNNEI. Here the CDR3 reads CASSVRDSGYTF. The CDR3 coding sequence is TGTGCCAGCAGTGTGAGAGACAGCGGGTACACCTTC.

The chain is built from TRBV19 and TRBJ2-1, with TRBD1 identical over 7 bases. The CDR3 extends over 16 amino acids. After removal of 5 bases from V and 0 bases from J, the junction contained 7 bases not matched to a gene. The germline CDR1 and CDR2 sequences are LNHDA and SQIVND (reference sequence). The CDR3, as DNA: TGTGCCAGTAGTCATATGACAGGGAGCTCCTACAATGAGCAGTTCTTC. As protein: CASSHMTGSSYNEQFF.